Below are 30 T cell receptor beta chains sequenced from a single sample in a study of shared clonotypes between healthy human individuals. CD45RO-negative CD8 cells positively selected for CCR7 made up the naive population, which excluded terminally differentiated effector memory CD45RA+ cells. Sequencing used immunoSEQ multiplex PCR; TCRdb keeps in-frame clones, though not all of them. This table has about 2 million clones, about 95% appearing once. Sequenced input: naive CD8+ T cells sorted from blood. These receptors originate from a young man in good health.

The chain carries TRBV11-2 and TRBJ2-3; D perhaps matches TRBD2 (6 bases). The length of the CDR3 is 15 residues. The V and J ends lost 5 bases and 4 bases respectively, with 16 bases between them. The germline CDR1 and CDR2 sequences are SGHAT and FQNNGV. The CDR3 sequence: CASSHSGETADTQYF. CDR3 nucleotides: TGTGCCAGCAGCCACTCGGGAGAAACAGCAGATACGCAGTATTTT.

The V call is TRBV10-2, the J call TRBJ2-1; a weak D match, TRBD1 (7 bases). The CDR3 runs to 12 residues. Trimming left V 7 bases short and J 7 bases short, with 11 bases between. Germline V gene lookup returns CDR1 WSHSY and CDR2 SAAADI. The CDR3 here is CASISGGNEQFF. CDR3 nucleotide sequence: TGCGCCAGCATCTCAGGGGGGAATGAGCAGTTCTTC.

V usage is TRBV27 and J usage is TRBJ2-7, with 9 bases identical to TRBD2. The CDR3 has 14 residues. CDR1 is MNHEY, CDR2 SMNVEV, per germline (reference sequence). V lost 3 bases to trimming and J lost 5 bases; unmatched junction nucleotides: 5. The CDR3 spells CASSLLAGEDEQYF. In DNA, the CDR3 is TGTGCCAGCAGTTTGTTAGCGGGAGAAGACGAGCAGTACTTC.

V is TRBV4-1 and J is TRBJ2-7; D ambiguous. V was clipped by 0 bases and J by 2 bases, with 8 bases between them. The CDR3 contains 14 residues. From germline, CDR1 is MGHRA and CDR2 YSYEKL. The CDR3 sequence is CASSQDRITYEQYF. The CDR3 DNA is TGCGCCAGCAGCCAAGATCGCATAACCTACGAGCAGTACTTC.

This sequence joins TRBV13 and TRBJ2-2; 8 nucleotides match TRBD1. In germline, CDR1 is PRHDT, CDR2 FYEKMQ (reference sequence). This CDR3 is 17 amino acids long. Unmatched junction bases numbered 11, after V lost 4 bases and J lost 4 bases. Here the CDR3 DNA reads TGTGCCAGCAGCTACGACCCAGGGGGCGCCGGCACCGGGGAGCTGTTTTTT. Translation: CASSYDPGGAGTGELFF.

This clone was picked up a small number of times. The same CDR3 also results from other DNA sequences found in this sample. The rearrangement joins TRBV5-6 to TRBJ1-1; D remains unclear. CDR1 is SGHDT, CDR2 YYEEEE, per germline. The CDR3 consists of 11 residues. V shed 3 bases and J shed 3 bases, with 3 bases lying between them. The CDR3 DNA follows: TGTGCCAGCAGCTCCTACACTGAAGCTTTCTTT. Translated: CASSSYTEAFF.

The V call is TRBV6-6, the J call TRBJ2-7, with a tentative D call TRBD2 (5 bases). V was clipped by 3 bases and J by 4 bases, with 13 bases between them. The CDR3 contains 14 residues. From germline, CDR1 is MNHNY and CDR2 SVGAGI (reference sequence). CDR3 DNA: TGTGCCAGCAGTTATGGAGGCAGTGCTTACGAGCAGTACTTC. Protein product: CASSYGGSAYEQYF.

This rearrangement joins TRBV4-1 to TRBJ2-2; D uncertain. V was shortened by 1 base and J by 1 base, with 16 bases between the two germline ends. The germline V gene encodes CDR1 MGHRA and CDR2 YSYEKL. The CDR3 runs 18 residues. CDR3: CASSQGPKVKQNTGELFF. CDR3 nucleotide sequence: TGCGCCAGCAGCCAAGGACCCAAGGTGAAGCAGAACACCGGGGAGCTGTTTTTT.

CDR3 DNA: TGCGCCAGCAGCCCGGGTGCCTACAATGAGCAGTTCTTC. Protein product: CASSPGAYNEQFF. The rearrangement links TRBV4-1 to TRBJ2-1; D unclear. The CDR3 extends over 13 amino acids. V was cut by 4 bases and J by 2 bases, with 6 bases left in between. Germline V gene sequence: CDR1 MGHRA, CDR2 YSYEKL.

The rearrangement joins TRBV19 to TRBJ2-7; 7 nucleotides align to TRBD1. CDR1 and CDR2 (germline): LNHDA, SQIVND (reference sequence). The ends lost 5 bases at V and 0 bases at J; junction bases unmatched: 7. The CDR3 has 15 residues. The CDR3 DNA reads as TGTGCCAGTAGTTTCATGGGACAGTCCTCCTACGAGCAGTACTTC. The encoded protein is CASSFMGQSSYEQYF.

The chain carries TRBV11-2 and TRBJ2-5; 12 bases align to TRBD1. J lost 1 base, V lost 5 bases, and 11 bases had no gene match. The germline CDR1 and CDR2 sequences are SGHAT and FQNNGV. The CDR3 sequence is 18 residues long. CDR3 bases: TGTGCCAGCAGCCCGGGACAGGGGGCGCTTGGAGGCCAAGAGACCCAGTACTTC. It codes for CASSPGQGALGGQETQYF.

The V call is TRBV30, the J call TRBJ2-7; possible D gene TRBD1, 5 bases. V lost 7 bases and J 2 bases, leaving 15 bases between the germline ends. CDR1 and CDR2 (germline): GTSNPN, SVGIG (reference sequence). This CDR3 has 13 amino acids. This chain's CDR3 is CAYAGQVTYEQYF. The CDR3 DNA is TGTGCCTACGCAGGGCAGGTCACCTACGAGCAGTACTTC.

This clone appeared once. One end of the junction varies from germline; a read error may be responsible. The chain couples TRBV29-1 to TRBJ1-3; possibly TRBD1 for D (5 bases). CDR3 length equals 13 residues. CDR1 is SQVTM and CDR2 is ANQGSEA in the germline V gene. CDR3 protein: CSVVRVDGNAIYF. The DNA of the CDR3 is TGCAGCGTTGTCAGGGTTGATGGAAACGCCATATATTTT.

The chain links TRBV7-2 to TRBJ1-1; D is perhaps TRBD1 (6 bases). The germline V gene has CDR1 SGHTA and CDR2 FQGNSA. CDR3 length: 13 residues. Trimming left V 1 base short and J 4 bases short, with 7 bases between. The CDR3 coding sequence is TGTGCCAGCAGCTTAGAAGGGGGCACTGAAGCTTTCTTT. It codes for CASSLEGGTEAFF.

This chain connects TRBV6-5 to TRBJ2-5; 8 bases fit TRBD1. Trimming at V came to 2 bases and at J to 2 bases, leaving 7 bases not matched to a gene. The CDR3 loop spans 16 amino acids. CDR1 is MNHEY, CDR2 SVGAGI, per germline. The CDR3 loop reads CASSYGQGASQETQYF. The CDR3 bases are TGTGCCAGCAGTTACGGTCAGGGGGCTTCTCAAGAGACCCAGTACTTC.

A single count supports this clone. The gene calls are TRBV11-2 and TRBJ2-7, with TRBD1 as a possible D gene (6 bases). The CDR3 consists of 14 residues. V was trimmed by 9 bases and J by 0 bases, leaving 15 bases between them. CDR1 and CDR2 from the germline V gene are SGHAT and FQNNGV. CDR3 DNA: TGTGCCAGTTCCGGACAGTACTACTCCTACGAGCAGTACTTC. This encodes CASSGQYYSYEQYF.

The chain recombines TRBV18 with TRBJ2-3, with 11 bases aligning to TRBD1. The CDR3 spans 19 residues. V shed 2 bases, J shed 2 bases, and the junction held 12 bases outside the gene matches. From germline, CDR1 is KGHSH and CDR2 LQKENI. The CDR3 DNA is TGTGCCAGCTCACCAACACCCCGGGACAGGGGGGACTTCACAGATACGCAGTATTTT. This gives the protein CASSPTPRDRGDFTDTQYF. Together with reference TRBV18 and TRBJ2-3, the CDR3 gives the full variable domain: NAGVMQNPRHLVRRRGQEARLRCSPMKGHSHVYWYRQLPEEGLKFMVYLQKENIIDESGMPKERFSAEFPKEGPSILRIQQVVRGDSAAYFCASSPTPRDRGDFTDTQYFGPGTRLTVL.

CDR3 amino acids: CASSLIRGSYNEQFF. The CDR3 region has the DNA TGTGCCAGCAGCCTAATCCGGGGCTCCTACAATGAGCAGTTCTTC. The chain uses TRBV25-1 and TRBJ2-1; a weak D match, TRBD2 (5 bases). The germline V gene encodes CDR1 MGHDK and CDR2 SYGVNS. This CDR3 comprises 15 residues. Trimming shortened V by 6 bases and J by 0 bases, and 12 bases separated the two germline ends.

This chain uses TRBV13 with TRBJ2-7; 14 nucleotides align to TRBD2. With V trimmed by 5 bases and J by 5 bases, 8 bases remained unmatched. CDR3 length equals 16 residues. CDR1 PRHDT and CDR2 FYEKMQ come from the germline V gene (reference sequence). The CDR3 DNA sequence: TGTGCCAGCAGCCTCAGGACTAGCGGGGGGTTAGACGAGCAGTACTTC. Its translation is CASSLRTSGGLDEQYF.

The chain combines TRBV28 with TRBJ2-1, with D possibly TRBD2 on 5 matching bases. Germline lookup yields CDR1 MDHEN and CDR2 SYDVKM. Trimming stripped 2 bases from V and 7 bases from J, with 21 bases between. This CDR3 has 17 residues. The CDR3, as DNA: TGTGCCAGCAGTTTAGGCGGACTTCTTCTCCGGTGGAATGAGCAGTTCTTC. This sequence encodes CASSLGGLLLRWNEQFF.

CDR3 amino acids: CASSHRSGELFF. CDR3 in DNA: TGTGCCAGCAGCCACCGATCCGGGGAGCTGTTTTTT. This rearrangement joins TRBV9 to TRBJ2-2; D uncertain. This CDR3 comprises 12 residues. Trimming took off 4 bases at V and 6 bases at J, with 7 bases between the two ends. Germline CDR1 reads SGDLS; CDR2 reads YYNGEE.

The gene calls are TRBV4-1 and TRBJ2-7; 7 nucleotides align to TRBD1. CDR3 length: 16 amino acids. Germline CDR1 reads MGHRA; CDR2 reads YSYEKL. Trimming cost V 3 bases and J 3 bases; bases outside gene matches: 11. The CDR3 loop reads CASSQPGQTVYYEQYF. The CDR3 DNA sequence: TGCGCCAGCAGCCAGCCGGGACAGACTGTTTACTACGAGCAGTACTTC.

The chain uses TRBV6-1 and TRBJ2-7, with D perhaps TRBD1 (6 bases). The V end lost 6 bases, the J end lost 3 bases, and 9 bases lay between the germline ends. The CDR3 has 12 residues. CDR1 and CDR2 (germline): MNHNS, SASEGT. This chain's CDR3 is CASRATGYEQYF. Written as DNA, the CDR3 is TGTGCCAGCAGAGCGACAGGCTACGAGCAGTACTTC.

The J gene is TRBJ1-1, the V gene TRBV2, with a weak D call TRBD1 (6 bases). Germline values: CDR1 SNHLY, CDR2 FYNNEI. The V gene lost 3 bases and the J gene lost 2 bases, with 16 bases spanning the gap. The CDR3 spans 16 residues. The chain's CDR3 is CASSEEDWGTNTEAFF. The CDR3 DNA sequence: TGTGCCAGCAGTGAGGAGGATTGGGGGACAAACACTGAAGCTTTCTTT.

This clone was seen just once. The V call is TRBV29-1, the J call TRBJ2-1, with D unclear. The CDR3 sequence is 14 residues long. Germline values: CDR1 SQVTM, CDR2 ANQGSEA. Trimming stripped 2 bases from V and 0 bases from J, with 8 bases between. The CDR3 sequence: CSVERADSYNEQFF. Written as DNA, the CDR3 is TGCAGCGTTGAACGGGCCGACTCCTACAATGAGCAGTTCTTC.

The CDR3 loop reads CASSFSWGVDEQFF. The DNA for the CDR3 is TGTGCCAGCAGTTTTTCCTGGGGGGTAGATGAGCAGTTCTTC. The V call is TRBV28, the J call TRBJ2-1; a possible D gene is TRBD2 (6 bases). Germline V CDR1 and CDR2: MDHEN, SYDVKM. V dropped 3 bases and J dropped 8 bases, with 14 bases sitting between them. CDR3 size: 14 residues.

On this clone itself: Within the sample, other DNA sequences also encode this same CDR3. This sequence joins TRBV4-3 and TRBJ2-7; unclear D gene. With 0 bases removed from V and 3 bases from J, the gap between germline ends came to 12 bases. Germline loops: CDR1 LGHNA, CDR2 YSLEER. This CDR3 spans 15 amino acids. The CDR3 reads CASSQDWYGSYEQYF. As DNA, the CDR3 is TGCGCCAGCAGCCAAGATTGGTACGGTAGCTACGAGCAGTACTTC.

The J gene is TRBJ2-5, the V gene TRBV29-1; 7 positions match TRBD1. The J call may be incorrect, as the DNA end agrees better with TRBJ2-7. Germline V gene data show CDR1 as SQVTM and CDR2 as ANQGSEA. CDR3 length: 14 amino acids. The CDR3 DNA reads as TGCAGCGTTGAAGAATGGACAGGCGGCTACGAGCAGTACTTC. It is translated as CSVEEWTGGYEQYF.

CDR3 nucleotides: TGTGCCAGCAGTTTATTGGGTAGCGGGGGGGCTCACGACGAGCAGTACTTC. Amino acids: CASSLLGSGGAHDEQYF. The chain has TRBV27 and TRBJ2-7, with TRBD2 identical over 11 bases. J was trimmed by 5 bases and V by 1 base; bases with no gene match: 10. Germline CDR1 MNHEY, CDR2 SMNVEV (reference sequence). This CDR3 spans 17 amino acids.

The V and J genes are TRBV5-8 and TRBJ2-3; D gene ambiguous. Trimming removed 2 bases from V and 1 base from J, with 5 bases in between. The CDR3 runs 13 residues. The germline V gene has CDR1 SGHTS and CDR2 YDEGEE. The CDR3 sequence is CASSFYGTDTQYF. The DNA for the CDR3 is TGTGCCAGCAGCTTTTACGGCACAGATACGCAGTATTTT.